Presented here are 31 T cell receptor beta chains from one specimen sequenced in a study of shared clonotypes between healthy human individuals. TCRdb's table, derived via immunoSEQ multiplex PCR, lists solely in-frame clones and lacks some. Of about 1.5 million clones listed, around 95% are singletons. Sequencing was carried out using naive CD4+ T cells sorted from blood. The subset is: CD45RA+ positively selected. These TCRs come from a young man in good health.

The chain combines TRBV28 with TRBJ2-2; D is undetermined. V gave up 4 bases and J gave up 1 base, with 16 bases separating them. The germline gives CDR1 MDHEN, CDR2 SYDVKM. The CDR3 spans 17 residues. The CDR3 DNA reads TGTGCCAGCAGTTCACCGACACCAGGCCTGAACACCGGGGAGCTGTTTTTT. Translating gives CASSSPTPGLNTGELFF.

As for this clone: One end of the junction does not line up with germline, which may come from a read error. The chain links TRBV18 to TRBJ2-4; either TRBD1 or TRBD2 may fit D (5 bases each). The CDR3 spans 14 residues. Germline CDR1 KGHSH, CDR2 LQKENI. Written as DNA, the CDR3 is TGTGCCAGCTCAAAAGAGGGGCCCATAAGAATTCGGTACTTC. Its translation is CASSKEGPIRIRYF.

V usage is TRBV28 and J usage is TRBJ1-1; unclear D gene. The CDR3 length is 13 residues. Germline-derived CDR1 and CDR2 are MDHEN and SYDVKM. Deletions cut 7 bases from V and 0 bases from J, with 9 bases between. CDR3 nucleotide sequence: TGTGCCAGCATCTGGAGCATGAACACTGAAGCTTTCTTT. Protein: CASIWSMNTEAFF.

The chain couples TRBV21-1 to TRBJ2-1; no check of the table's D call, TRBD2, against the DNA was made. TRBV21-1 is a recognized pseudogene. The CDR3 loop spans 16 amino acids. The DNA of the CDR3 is TGTGCCAGCAGCAAACAGAGCGGGAGTGTTTGGGATGAGCAGTTCTTC. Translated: CASSKQSGSVWDEQFF.

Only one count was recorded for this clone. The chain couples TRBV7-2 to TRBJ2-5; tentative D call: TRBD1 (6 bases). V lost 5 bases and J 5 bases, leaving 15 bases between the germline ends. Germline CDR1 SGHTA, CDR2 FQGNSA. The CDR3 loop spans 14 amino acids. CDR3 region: CASSPGQIIETQYF. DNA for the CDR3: TGTGCCAGCAGCCCAGGACAGATCATCGAGACCCAGTACTTC.

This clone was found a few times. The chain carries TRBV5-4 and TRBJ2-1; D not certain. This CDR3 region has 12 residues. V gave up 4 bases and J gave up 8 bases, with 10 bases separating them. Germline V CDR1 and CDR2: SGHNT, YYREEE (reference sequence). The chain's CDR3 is CASSIHRDEQFF. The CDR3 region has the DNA TGTGCCAGCAGCATTCACAGAGATGAGCAGTTCTTC.

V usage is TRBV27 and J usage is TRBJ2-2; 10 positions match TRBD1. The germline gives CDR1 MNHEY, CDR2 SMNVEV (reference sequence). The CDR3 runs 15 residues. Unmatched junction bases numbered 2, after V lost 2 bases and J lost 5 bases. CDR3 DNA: TGTGCCAGCAGTTTAGGACAGGGGGTGACCGGGGAGCTGTTTTTT. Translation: CASSLGQGVTGELFF.

CDR3 DNA: TGTGCCAGCAGCTTAGCGGGGCGGGAAGCTTTCTTT. Translating it yields CASSLAGREAFF. The genes are TRBV7-9 and TRBJ1-1; a weak D match, TRBD1 (5 bases). Trimming pared 0 bases from V and 8 bases from J, leaving 7 bases between. The CDR3 loop spans 12 amino acids. The V gene's germline CDR1 is SEHNR and CDR2 FQNEAQ (reference sequence). The complete variable domain, with remaining parts taken from reference TRBV7-9 and TRBJ1-1, reads DTGVSQNPRHKITKRGQNVTFRCDPISEHNRLYWYRQTLGQGPEFLTYFQNEAQLEKSRLLSDRFSAERPKGSFSTLEIQRTEQGDSAMYLCASSLAGREAFFGQGTRLTVV.

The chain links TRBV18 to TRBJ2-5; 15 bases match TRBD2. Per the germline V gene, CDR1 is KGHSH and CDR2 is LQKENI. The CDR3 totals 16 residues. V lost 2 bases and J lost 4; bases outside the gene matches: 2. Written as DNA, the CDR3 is TGTGCCAGCTCACCAAGGGGACTAGCGGGAGGAGAGACCCAGTACTTC. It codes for CASSPRGLAGGETQYF.

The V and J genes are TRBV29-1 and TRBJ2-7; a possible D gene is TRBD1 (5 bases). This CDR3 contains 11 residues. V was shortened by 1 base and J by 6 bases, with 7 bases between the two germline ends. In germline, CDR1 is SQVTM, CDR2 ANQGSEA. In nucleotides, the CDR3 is TGCAGCGTTGAAGGGACAACCGAGCAGTACTTC. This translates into CSVEGTTEQYF.

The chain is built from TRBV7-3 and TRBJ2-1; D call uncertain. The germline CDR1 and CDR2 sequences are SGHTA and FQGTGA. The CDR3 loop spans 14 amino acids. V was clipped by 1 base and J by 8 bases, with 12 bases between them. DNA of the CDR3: TGTGCCAGCAGCTTAATGGCTCACATGGATGAGCAGTTCTTC. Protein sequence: CASSLMAHMDEQFF.

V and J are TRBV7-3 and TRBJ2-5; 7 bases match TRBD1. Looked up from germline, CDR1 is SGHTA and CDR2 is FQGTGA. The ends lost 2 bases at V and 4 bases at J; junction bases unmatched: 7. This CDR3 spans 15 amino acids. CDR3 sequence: CASSLRQGQGETQYF. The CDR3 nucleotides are TGTGCCAGCAGCTTACGACAGGGCCAAGGAGAGACCCAGTACTTC.

CDR3 region: CASTEAPASYEQYF. Written as DNA, the CDR3 is TGTGCCAGCACCGAGGCCCCAGCGAGCTACGAGCAGTACTTC. The chain uses TRBV6-6 and TRBJ2-7; D unresolved. The CDR3 loop spans 14 amino acids. Germline V lookup: CDR1 MNHNY, CDR2 SVGAGI (reference sequence). Trimming removed 7 bases from V and 3 bases from J, with 16 bases in between.

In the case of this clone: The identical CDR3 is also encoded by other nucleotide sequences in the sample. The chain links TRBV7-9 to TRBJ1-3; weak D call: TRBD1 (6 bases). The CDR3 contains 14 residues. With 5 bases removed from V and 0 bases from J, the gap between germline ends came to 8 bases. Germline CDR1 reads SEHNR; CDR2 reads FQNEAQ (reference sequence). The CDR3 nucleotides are TGTGCCAGCAGCCCGGACAGCTCTGGAAACACCATATATTTT. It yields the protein CASSPDSSGNTIYF.

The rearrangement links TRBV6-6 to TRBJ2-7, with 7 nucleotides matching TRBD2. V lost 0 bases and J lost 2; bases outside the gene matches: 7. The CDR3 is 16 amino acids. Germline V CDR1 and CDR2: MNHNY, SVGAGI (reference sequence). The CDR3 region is CASSYSGRFVPYEQYF. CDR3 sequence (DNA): TGTGCCAGCAGTTACTCCGGGAGGTTTGTCCCCTACGAGCAGTACTTC.

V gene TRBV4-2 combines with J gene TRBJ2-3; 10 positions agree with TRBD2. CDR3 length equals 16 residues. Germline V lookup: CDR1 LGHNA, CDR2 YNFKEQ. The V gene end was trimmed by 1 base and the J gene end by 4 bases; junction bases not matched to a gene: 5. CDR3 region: CASSQVGTSVADTQYF. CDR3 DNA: TGTGCCAGCAGCCAAGTCGGGACTAGCGTCGCAGATACGCAGTATTTT.

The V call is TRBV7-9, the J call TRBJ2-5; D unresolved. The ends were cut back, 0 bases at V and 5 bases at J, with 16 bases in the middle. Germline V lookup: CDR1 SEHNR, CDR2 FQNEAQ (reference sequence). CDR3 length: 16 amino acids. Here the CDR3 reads CASSLAPSAAFETQYF. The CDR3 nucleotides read TGTGCCAGCAGCTTAGCGCCCAGCGCCGCTTTTGAGACCCAGTACTTC.

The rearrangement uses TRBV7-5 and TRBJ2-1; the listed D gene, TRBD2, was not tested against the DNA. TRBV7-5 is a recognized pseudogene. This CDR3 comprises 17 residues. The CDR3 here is CVRSLPRLAGAYNEQFF. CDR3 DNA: TGTGTCAGAAGCTTACCCCGACTAGCGGGGGCGTACAATGAGCAGTTCTTC.

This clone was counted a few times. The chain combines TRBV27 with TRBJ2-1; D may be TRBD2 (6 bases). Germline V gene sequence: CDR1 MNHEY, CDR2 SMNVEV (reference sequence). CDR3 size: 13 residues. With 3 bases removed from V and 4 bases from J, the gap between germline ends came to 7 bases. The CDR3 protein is CASSFGLYNEQFF. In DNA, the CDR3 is TGTGCCAGCAGTTTTGGACTATACAATGAGCAGTTCTTC.

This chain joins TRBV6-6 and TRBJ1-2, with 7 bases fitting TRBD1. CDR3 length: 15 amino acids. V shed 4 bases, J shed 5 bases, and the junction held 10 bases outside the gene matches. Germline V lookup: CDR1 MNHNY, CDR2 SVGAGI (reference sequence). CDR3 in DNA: TGTGCCAGCAGTTCTGGACAGGCGAAGGATTATGGCTACACCTTC. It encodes CASSSGQAKDYGYTF.

The CDR3 coding sequence is TGTGCCAGCAGCTTACCCCGATGGGGGGGAGGGGCGGACGAGCAGTACTTC. Amino acid sequence: CASSLPRWGGGADEQYF. The gene calls are TRBV7-2 and TRBJ2-7; TRBD2 matches 7 bases. The CDR3 extends over 17 amino acids. Germline V gives CDR1 SGHTA, CDR2 FQGNSA. J lost 5 bases, V lost 2 bases, and 15 bases had no gene match. Supplemented by reference TRBV7-2 and TRBJ2-7, the full variable domain reads GAGVSQSPSNKVTEKGKDVELRCDPISGHTALYWYRQSLGQGLEFLIYFQGNSAPDKSGLPSDRFSAERTGGSVSTLTIQRTQQEDSAVYLCASSLPRWGGGADEQYFGPGTRLTVT.

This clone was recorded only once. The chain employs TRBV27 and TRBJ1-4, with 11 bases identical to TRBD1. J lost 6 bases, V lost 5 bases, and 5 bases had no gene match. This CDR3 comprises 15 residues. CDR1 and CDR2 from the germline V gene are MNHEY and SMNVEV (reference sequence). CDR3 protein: CASSPRTGGDEKLFF. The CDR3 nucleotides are TGTGCCAGCAGTCCCAGGACAGGGGGCGATGAAAAACTGTTTTTT. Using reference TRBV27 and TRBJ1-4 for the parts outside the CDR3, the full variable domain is EAQVTQNPRYLITVTGKKLTVTCSQNMNHEYMSWYRQDPGLGLRQIYYSMNVEVTDKGDVPEGYKVSRKEKRNFPLILESPSPNQTSLYFCASSPRTGGDEKLFFGSGTQLSVL.

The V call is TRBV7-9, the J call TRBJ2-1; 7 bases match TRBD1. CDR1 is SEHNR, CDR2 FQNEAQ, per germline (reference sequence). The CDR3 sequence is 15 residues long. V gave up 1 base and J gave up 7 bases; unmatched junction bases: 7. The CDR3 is CASSLGTGSSNEQFF. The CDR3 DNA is TGTGCCAGCAGCTTAGGGACAGGCTCTTCGAATGAGCAGTTCTTC.

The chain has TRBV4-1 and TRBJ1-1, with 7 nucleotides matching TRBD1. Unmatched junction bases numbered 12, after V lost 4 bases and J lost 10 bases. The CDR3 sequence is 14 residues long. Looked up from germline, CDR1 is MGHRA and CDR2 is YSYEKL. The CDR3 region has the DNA TGCGCCAGCAGCCGGGAAAGAGAGGGGGCCGGAGCTTTCTTT. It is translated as CASSREREGAGAFF.

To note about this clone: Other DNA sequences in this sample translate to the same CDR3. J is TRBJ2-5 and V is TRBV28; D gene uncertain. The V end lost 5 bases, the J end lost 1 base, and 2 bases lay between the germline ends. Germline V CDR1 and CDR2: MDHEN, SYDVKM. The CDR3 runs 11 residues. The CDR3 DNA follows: TGTGCCAGCAGTCTCCAAGAGACCCAGTACTTC. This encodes CASSLQETQYF.

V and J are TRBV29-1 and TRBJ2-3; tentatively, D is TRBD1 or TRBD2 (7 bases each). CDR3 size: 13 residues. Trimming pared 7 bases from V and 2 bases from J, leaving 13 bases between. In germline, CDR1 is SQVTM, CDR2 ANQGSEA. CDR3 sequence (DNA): TGCAGCGCCGGGGGGACAGTCACAGATACGCAGTATTTT. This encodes CSAGGTVTDTQYF.

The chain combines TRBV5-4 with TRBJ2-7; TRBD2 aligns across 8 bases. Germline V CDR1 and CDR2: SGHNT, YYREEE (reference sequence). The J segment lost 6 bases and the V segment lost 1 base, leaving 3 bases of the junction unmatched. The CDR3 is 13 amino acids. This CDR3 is CASSLQAGAEQYF. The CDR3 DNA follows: TGTGCCAGCAGCTTGCAAGCGGGAGCCGAGCAGTACTTC. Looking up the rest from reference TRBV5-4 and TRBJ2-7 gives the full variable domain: ETGVTQSPTHLIKTRGQQVTLRCSSQSGHNTVSWYQQALGQGPQFIFQYYREEENGRGNFPPRFSGLQFPNYSSELNVNALELDDSALYLCASSLQAGAEQYFGPGTRLTVT.

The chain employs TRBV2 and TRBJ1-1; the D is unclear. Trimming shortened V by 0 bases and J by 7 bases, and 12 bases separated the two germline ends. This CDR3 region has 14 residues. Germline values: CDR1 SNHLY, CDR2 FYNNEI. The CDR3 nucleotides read TGTGCCAGCAGTGAAGCGCTTCGGAGGAGTGAAGCTTTCTTT. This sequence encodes CASSEALRRSEAFF. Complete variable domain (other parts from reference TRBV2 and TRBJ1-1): EPEVTQTPSHQVTQMGQEVILRCVPISNHLYFYWYRQILGQKVEFLVSFYNNEISEKSEIFDDQFSVERPDGSNFTLKIRSTKLEDSAMYFCASSEALRRSEAFFGQGTRLTVV.

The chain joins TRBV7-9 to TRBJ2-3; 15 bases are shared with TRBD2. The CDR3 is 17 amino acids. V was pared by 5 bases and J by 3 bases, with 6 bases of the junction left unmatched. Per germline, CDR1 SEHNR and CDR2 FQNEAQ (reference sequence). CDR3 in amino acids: CASSRIGLAGGTDTQYF. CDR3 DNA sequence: TGTGCCAGCAGCCGGATCGGACTAGCGGGAGGGACAGATACGCAGTATTTT. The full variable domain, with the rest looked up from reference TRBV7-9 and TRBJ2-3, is DTGVSQNPRHKITKRGQNVTFRCDPISEHNRLYWYRQTLGQGPEFLTYFQNEAQLEKSRLLSDRFSAERPKGSFSTLEIQRTEQGDSAMYLCASSRIGLAGGTDTQYFGPGTRLTVL.

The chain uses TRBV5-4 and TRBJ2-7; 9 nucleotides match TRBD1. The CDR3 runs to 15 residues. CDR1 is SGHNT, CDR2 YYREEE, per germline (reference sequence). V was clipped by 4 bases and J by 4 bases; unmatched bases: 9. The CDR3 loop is CASSQPGTGKYEQYF. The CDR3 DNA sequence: TGTGCCAGCAGCCAACCGGGGACAGGGAAGTACGAGCAGTACTTC.

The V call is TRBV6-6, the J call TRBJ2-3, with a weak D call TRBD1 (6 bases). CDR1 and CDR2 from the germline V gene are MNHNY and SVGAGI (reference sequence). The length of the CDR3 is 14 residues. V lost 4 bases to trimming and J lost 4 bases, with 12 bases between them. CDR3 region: CASSSRGVADTQYF. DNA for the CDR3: TGTGCCAGCAGTTCCAGGGGAGTGGCAGATACGCAGTATTTT.